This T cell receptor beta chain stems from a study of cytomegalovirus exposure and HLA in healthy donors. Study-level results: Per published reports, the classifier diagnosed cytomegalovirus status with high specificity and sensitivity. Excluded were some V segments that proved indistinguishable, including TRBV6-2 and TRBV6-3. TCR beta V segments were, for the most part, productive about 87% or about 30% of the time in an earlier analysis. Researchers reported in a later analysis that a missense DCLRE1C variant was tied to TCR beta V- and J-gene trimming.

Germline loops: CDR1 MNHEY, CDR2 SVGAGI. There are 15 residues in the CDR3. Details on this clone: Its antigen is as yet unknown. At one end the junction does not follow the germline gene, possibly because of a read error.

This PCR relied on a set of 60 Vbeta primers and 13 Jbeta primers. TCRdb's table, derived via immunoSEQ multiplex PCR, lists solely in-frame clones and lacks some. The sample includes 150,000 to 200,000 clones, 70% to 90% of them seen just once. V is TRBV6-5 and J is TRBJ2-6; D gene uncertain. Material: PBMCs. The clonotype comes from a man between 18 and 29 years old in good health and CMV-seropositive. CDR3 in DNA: TGTGCCGGCAGTTCCAGGCGCTCTGGGGCCAACGTCCTGACTTTC. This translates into CAGSSRRSGANVLTF.